A selection of T cell receptor beta chains follows, all from one sample in a study of cytomegalovirus exposure and HLA in healthy donors. Measured with immunoSEQ multiplex PCR; TCRdb has only the in-frame clones, and not every one. The sample has some 98,000 clones; about 81% are singletons. Sequenced input: PBMCs. The receptors originated from a man between 35 and 55 years old in good health and CMV-seronegative. CDR3s leave out the opening cysteine and the closing phenylalanine or tryptophan.

V gene	J gene	CDR3 protein
TRBV27	TRBJ1-1	ASSLDRGTEAF
TRBV29-1	TRBJ2-1	SVCVFESQRNEQF
TRBV9	TRBJ1-1	ASSVAPSSGTTEAF
TRBV2	TRBJ1-2	ASSEAAVLDGYT
TRBV2	TRBJ1-5	ASRTGIDNQPQH
TRBV2	TRBJ2-1	ASSVVGSDYNEQF
TRBV10-3	TRBJ2-3	AISRRDRLTDTQY
TRBV4-2	TRBJ1-2	ASSQTTGGLDGYT
TRBV19	TRBJ2-2	ASSITVWRGATTGELF
TRBV19	TRBJ1-1	ASSGERRGEAF
TRBV5-1	TRBJ2-3	ASSLANQGAGDTQY
TRBV6-1	TRBJ2-7	ASRQFYEQY
TRBV5-6	TRBJ2-7	ASSLRGLTSYEQY
TRBV28	TRBJ1-1	ASSLPGQGTEAF
TRBV27	TRBJ2-7	ASSLYSNSYEQY
TRBV12-5	.	ASGWTSGTGSYEQY
TRBV6-5	TRBJ1-6	ASRNLGQGNSPLH
TRBV18	TRBJ1-5	ASSPSGGALNQPQH
TRBV10-3	TRBJ2-2	AISRVGRTGELF
TRBV5-1	TRBJ2-3	ASSQGQGGTDTQY
TRBV4-1	TRBJ2-7	ASSPVGEAYEQY
TRBV29-1	.	SAAQGNEQY
TRBV6-6	TRBJ1-1	ASSLRTGSHTEAF
TRBV27	TRBJ2-7	ASSPLAGSSYEQY
TRBV7-2	TRBJ2-5	ASSFSSVQETQY
TRBV27	TRBJ1-5	ASSRASGSAYSNQPQH
TRBV27	TRBJ1-5	ASSQSGVRSTQH
TRBV30	TRBJ2-3	AWMGGESTDTQY
TRBV7-9	TRBJ1-5	ASSLDNSNQPQH
TRBV7-9	TRBJ1-1	ASSSGQGRTEAF
TRBV19	TRBJ2-5	ASSKGHREETQY
TRBV5-5	TRBJ1-5	ASSPTDSNQPQH
TRBV25-1	TRBJ2-5	ASSDALRETQY
TRBV7-9	TRBJ1-1	SSSPQGEAAAF
TRBV5-1	.	ASSTSGGAGEQY
TRBV5-1	TRBJ2-7	ASSLGYRSGSLSSYEQY
TRBV5-1	TRBJ2-3	ASSREPGGLTDTQY
TRBV6-1	TRBJ1-6	ASSEYQGFSPLH
TRBV19	TRBJ2-5	ASSRSVQETQY
TRBV28	TRBJ1-1	ASRGSGTEAF
TRBV18	TRBJ2-7	ASSPQGANQY